One T cell receptor (beta chain) is described in this entry. It lacks a known antigen. Per-base qualities were not stored, and no clone one base away is much larger. This sample stems from a study of patients and donors after allogeneic stem cell transplantation (dated by TCRdb to about 2020). Libraries were constructed by RT-PCR. Sequencing was performed on a NextSeq 550. TCRdb handled the public reads itself, with Q25 trimming in fastp and clone calling in MiXCR, and kept productive beta chains. A single entry per CDR3 protein holds the most common genes and DNA from its merged rows. The table for this sample lists about a million distinct CDR3 sequences; about a sixth of them were counted only once. Roughly 6% of the sample lies in the top ten. At the junction V is shortened by 6 bases and J by 3 bases, with 19 bases in between. CDR1 and CDR2 are drawn from the germline V gene: SGHTA, FQGNSA. The CDR3 goes from the cysteine to the phenylalanine over 16 residues. Only the CDR3 portion is preserved as DNA: 48 bases, with reading frame beginning at the first base.

This receptor was identified in a human donor who was either an allogeneic HSCT recipient or a stem cell or donor lymphocyte infusion donor (not recorded which). It is not recorded whose cells these are; they may come from a transplant donor. In this chain, TRBV7-2 is recombined with TRBJ2-3, with the D assignment possibly TRBD1 or TRBD2, given 7 matching bases for each. Sequenced input: blood, either unsorted or a sorted T cell fraction (not recorded which). The DNA sequence is given as TGTGCCAGCAGACCCCAGGGGGGGGAGTTGACAGATACGCAGTATTTT. It specifies CASRPQGGELTDTQYF.